The rows below give T cell receptor beta chains drawn from one sample of a study. TCRdb independently ran MiXCR on the 5' RACE reads; one entry per CDR3 protein. The table has roughly 60,000 distinct CDR3 sequences, roughly 28% seen once. Sample: tumor-infiltrating Tregs sorted from the breast tumor. The receptors come from a female donor with breast cancer. Each CDR3 is given with its conserved first and last residue. D genes are given only for firm matches. The size of a clone is reported for some rows only, either as once, few or many, or as a class for expanded clones.

CDR3nt	CDR3aa	abundance	d_gene	v_gene	j_gene
TGTGCCAGCGACCTAGACGGTATCCAGCCCCAGCATTTT	CASDLDGIQPQHF	many	NA	TRBV6-2/TRBV6-3	TRBJ1-5
TGTGCCAGCAGTTACGGGCGGAGGGCCGGCAATGAGCAGTTCTTC	CASSYGRRAGNEQFF	NA	NA	TRBV6-5	TRBJ2-1
TGTGCCAGCAGCTTAAGATTGCGAGATACGCAGTATTTT	CASSLRLRDTQYF	NA	NA	TRBV7-2	TRBJ2-3
TGTGCCAGCAGTTTCTCTCTTACTAGCGGGAGGGCCAATGAGCAGTTCTTC	CASSFSLTSGRANEQFF	few	TRBD2	TRBV6-5	TRBJ2-1
TGTGCCAGCAGCCCACCGGAGAAGCGGACCACAGATACGCAGTATTTT	CASSPPEKRTTDTQYF	NA	NA	TRBV5-4	TRBJ2-3
TGTGCCAGCAGTGGAGGGGTAACCGGGGAGCTGTTTTTT	CASSGGVTGELFF	once	NA	TRBV9	TRBJ2-2
TGCGCCAGCAGCGTCGGACAGGGACCCTTTGGCAAATGGTACTTC	CASSVGQGPFGKWYF	few	TRBD1	TRBV5-1	TRBJ2-1
TGTGCCACCAGTGAGGGGGGTCAAGAGACCCAGTACTTC	CATSEGGQETQYF	few	NA	TRBV24-1	TRBJ2-5
TGTGCCAGCAGCTGGGGGGAGGCCCCTAGCACAGATACGCAGTATTTT	CASSWGEAPSTDTQYF	NA	NA	TRBV5-4	TRBJ2-3
TGTGCCAGCAGCCCCCTGGACAGCGATAATGAAAAACTGTTTTTT	CASSPLDSDNEKLFF	NA	NA	TRBV12-3/TRBV12-4	TRBJ1-4
TGTGCCAGCAGTGAAGCGGGTCACGAGCAGTACTTC	CASSEAGHEQYF	few	NA	TRBV6-1	TRBJ2-7
TGCAGTGCTGCTCCGGACGACTATGGCTACACCTTC	CSAAPDDYGYTF	many	NA	TRBV20-1	TRBJ1-2
TGCAGTGCCCCCCCACTAGCGGGAGGGCCGGATACGCAGTATTTT	CSAPPLAGGPDTQYF	few	TRBD2	TRBV20-1	TRBJ2-3
TGCAGCGTTAGTACCCAAGAGACCCAGTACTTC	CSVSTQETQYF	many	NA	TRBV29-1	TRBJ2-5
TGTGCCTGGAGTCTACCCGGTGCGACGGCTGGAAACACCATATATTTT	CAWSLPGATAGNTIYF	few	NA	TRBV30	TRBJ1-3
TGTGCCAGCAGTTACTTTCCAGCCAGAATGAACACTGAAGCTTTCTTT	CASSYFPARMNTEAFF	NA	NA	TRBV6-2/TRBV6-3	TRBJ1-1
TGTGCCAGCAGTGAGGGGCTAGCGGGAGTCGCTGAGCAGTTCTTC	CASSEGLAGVAEQFF	NA	TRBD2	TRBV2	TRBJ2-1
TGTGCCAGCAGCGCGGATTACTATGGCTACACCTTC	CASSADYYGYTF	NA	NA	TRBV9	TRBJ1-2
TGCGCCAGCAGTGACGGAAACAATCAGCCCCAGCATTTT	CASSDGNNQPQHF	NA	NA	TRBV10-1	TRBJ1-5
TGTGCCAGCAGCCCTGACCGCTCTGGGGCCAACGTCCTGACTTTC	CASSPDRSGANVLTF	NA	NA	TRBV6-2/TRBV6-3	TRBJ2-6
TGTGCCAGCAGCCGAGGGGAGGGCAGGAGGTATGAGCAGTTCTTC	CASSRGEGRRYEQFF	NA	TRBD2	TRBV9	TRBJ2-1
TGTGCCAGCAGCGTAGTGCTTGGCGGTGAGCAGTTCTTC	CASSVVLGGEQFF	NA	NA	TRBV9	TRBJ2-1
TGTGCCAGCAGCCAAGAACGTGAGGAAAAACTGTTTTTT	CASSQEREEKLFF	few	NA	TRBV4-2	TRBJ1-4
TGCGGCTCGGCCCGGGCTCTTACGAGCAATCAGCCCCAGCATTTT	CGSARALTSNQPQHF	NA	NA	TRBV20-1	TRBJ1-5
TGCGCCAGCAGCCAAGATGAATTTGGACAGGGGGGATATTCACCCCTCCACTTT	CASSQDEFGQGGYSPLHF	once	TRBD1	TRBV4-1	TRBJ1-6
TGTGCCAGCAGCTTACCCGGGTCGGGGTACAATGAGCAGTTCTTC	CASSLPGSGYNEQFF	NA	NA	TRBV7-2	TRBJ2-1
TGTGCCAGCAGCTCCCCCGTCGATGAGCAGTTCTTC	CASSSPVDEQFF	many	NA	TRBV5-6	TRBJ2-1
TGCGCCAGCAGCTTGGCCGACGGTGAAAAACTGTTTTTT	CASSLADGEKLFF	NA	NA	TRBV5-1	TRBJ1-4
TGTGCCAGCAGTGAAGCGGGGGGTGATCAGCCCCAGCATTTT	CASSEAGGDQPQHF	NA	NA	TRBV2	TRBJ1-5
TGTGCCAGCAGCTTAGGCTTAGCGGGAGGTTACAATGAGCAGTTCTTC	CASSLGLAGGYNEQFF	NA	TRBD2	TRBV11-3	TRBJ2-1
TGTGCCAGCAGTGAAGCCAGGGACCAGCCCCAGCATTTT	CASSEARDQPQHF	few	NA	TRBV6-1	TRBJ1-5
TGTGCCAGCAGTACTGACCGCAATCAGCCCCAGCATTTT	CASSTDRNQPQHF	many	NA	TRBV6-1	TRBJ1-5
TGCAGTGCGAAGGGGACGCAAGAGACCCAGTACTTC	CSAKGTQETQYF	many	NA	TRBV20-1	TRBJ2-5
TGTGCCAGCAGCGCTCTAGCGGGGGATGAGACCCAGTACTTC	CASSALAGDETQYF	medium-sized	TRBD2	TRBV7-6	TRBJ2-5
TGTGCCAGCAGCTTCGGAAGAGAATTCCTATGGACTGGAAACACCATATATTTT	CASSFGREFLWTGNTIYF	NA	NA	TRBV5-5	TRBJ1-3
TGTGCCAGCAGTATCTCCTACGAGCAGTACTTC	CASSISYEQYF	NA	NA	TRBV7-2	TRBJ2-7
TGTGCCAGCAGCTTAGTTGCGAGCTCCTACGAGCAGTACTTC	CASSLVASSYEQYF	NA	NA	TRBV7-9	TRBJ2-7
TGTGCCAGCAGCTCGCGACTAGCGGGAGACCCCGATACGCAGTATTTT	CASSSRLAGDPDTQYF	many	TRBD2	TRBV5-6	TRBJ2-3
TGTGCCAGCAGCTTAGTTTCGGTGAACACTGAAGCTTTCTTT	CASSLVSVNTEAFF	few	NA	TRBV7-9	TRBJ1-1
TGCAGCTCCCGGGTGGACTATGGCTACACCTTC	CSSRVDYGYTF	many	NA	TRBV20-1	TRBJ1-2
TGTGCCAGCAGCGACCCGGGTGGGGCGCGGCAGCAGGAGACCCAGTACTTC	CASSDPGGARQQETQYF	NA	NA	TRBV9	TRBJ2-5
TGTGCCAGCACCAAATCGGGGGACGCGCATGGCTACACCTTC	CASTKSGDAHGYTF	many	NA	TRBV6-2/TRBV6-3	TRBJ1-2
TGCGCCAGCAGCTTGGCAGCGGGTTCCACTGAAGCTTTCTTT	CASSLAAGSTEAFF	few	NA	TRBV5-1	TRBJ1-1
TGTGCCATCAATGCGGGGAAGGGACTAGCAGAAGAGACCCAGTACTTC	CAINAGKGLAEETQYF	NA	TRBD2	TRBV10-3	TRBJ2-5
TGTGCCAGCAGCTTAACGGGACAGGGAGCTAACTATGGCTACACCTTC	CASSLTGQGANYGYTF	NA	TRBD1	TRBV7-9	TRBJ1-2
TGTGCCAGCAGTTTACCCTTCGGACAGGAGCAGTACTTC	CASSLPFGQEQYF	NA	NA	TRBV27	TRBJ2-7
TGTGCCAGCAGCCCAGGGAAAGATACGCAGTATTTT	CASSPGKDTQYF	few	NA	TRBV7-6	TRBJ2-3
TGCAGTGCTAGGGACGCCGGGACTAGCGGGACCTACGAGCAGTACTTC	CSARDAGTSGTYEQYF	NA	TRBD2	TRBV20-1	TRBJ2-7
TGCAGTGCTTCTCTTAATCAAAACGGGGAGCTGTTTTTT	CSASLNQNGELFF	many	NA	TRBV20-1	TRBJ2-2
TGTGCCAGCAGCTTAGCCGGGACGGATTACTACGAGCAGTACTTC	CASSLAGTDYYEQYF	few	NA	TRBV7-2	TRBJ2-7
TGCAGCGTTGAGAGGGGAAGCGATGGCTACACCTTC	CSVERGSDGYTF	NA	NA	TRBV29-1	TRBJ1-2
TGTGCCAGCAGCTTAGGAAGGCAGGGGGTCATTCAGTACTTC	CASSLGRQGVIQYF	few	TRBD1	TRBV7-8	TRBJ2-4
TGCAGTGCAAGGACTACGAACACCGGGGAGCTGTTTTTT	CSARTTNTGELFF	many	NA	TRBV20-1	TRBJ2-2
TGCGCCAGCAGCCAAGTCGATTTCGGGCTAGCGGGAGTCAATGAGCAGTTCTTC	CASSQVDFGLAGVNEQFF	NA	TRBD2	TRBV4-1	TRBJ2-1
TGCAGTGCTAGTCGCATGGGAGGGGATTCACCCCTCCACTTT	CSASRMGGDSPLHF	few	NA	TRBV20-1	TRBJ1-6